This T cell receptor (beta chain) came from a study of T cell changes during pregnancy in multiple sclerosis. Data came from immunoSEQ multiplex PCR; TCRdb stores just in-frame clones and leaves some out. This sample has 60,000 to 65,000 clones, with roughly 90% found just once. Germline values: CDR1 MDHEN, CDR2 SYDVKM. V lost 6 bases to trimming and J lost 7 bases; unmatched junction nucleotides: 6. The CDR3 runs 13 residues. The rearrangement links TRBV28 to TRBJ1-1; the match to TRBD1 covers 9 bases. The receptor's source is a female donor in good health, enrolled as a control in a pregnancy study. This specimen consisted of peripheral blood, obtained in the second trimester of pregnancy. This chain's CDR3 is CASRGTGRREAFF. The CDR3 DNA reads TGTGCCAGCAGGGGGACAGGGCGTCGTGAAGCTTTCTTT.